The clone carrying this T cell receptor (beta chain) was observed a few times. Its antigen remains unidentified. The data were taken from a study of beta chain features in type 1 diabetes. Study-level results: Type 1 diabetes patients had moderately but significantly shorter TCRB CDR3s in all four CD4+ subsets. High TCR expression in some cells could lead to their over-representation in cDNA sequencing.

What was sequenced were expressed TCRB transcripts, since all of the isolated RNA had been reverse transcribed. Here immunoSEQ multiplex PCR was the method, and the copy in TCRdb shows in-frame clones only, minus some. The sample yields 100,000 to 150,000 clones, over 15% seen once. Deletions cut 2 bases from V and 0 bases from J, with 13 bases between. In germline, CDR1 is GTSNPN, CDR2 SVGIG (reference sequence). This CDR3 is built from 15 residues. The sequenced sample was central memory CD4+ T cells from blood. This clonotype originated in a man aged 25-45 years with type 1 diabetes. The chain joins TRBV30 to TRBJ2-5; D not resolved. CDR3 sequence (DNA): TGTGCCTGGAGTATCTCTTCGACCGACCAAGAGACCCAGTACTTC. Encoded protein: CAWSISSTDQETQYF.